This TCR beta chain was sequenced during a study of cytomegalovirus exposure and HLA in healthy donors. Trimming removed 6 bases from V and 4 bases from J; junction bases left unmatched: 10. The CDR3 sequence is 15 residues long. CDR1 and CDR2 (germline): SQVTM, ANQGSEA. Vbeta (60) and Jbeta (13) primers were used in the PCR. Measured with immunoSEQ multiplex PCR; TCRdb has only the in-frame clones, and not every one. Of some 130,000 clones in the sample, approximately 81% were seen once. The sample comprised PBMCs. The V call is TRBV29-1, the J call TRBJ2-1; 9 bases are a match to TRBD2. The clonotype originates from a male donor in good health and CMV-seronegative. CDR3 residues: CSVYLSGRGYNEQFF. The CDR3 DNA reads as TGCAGCGTCTACCTTAGCGGGAGAGGATACAATGAGCAGTTCTTC.